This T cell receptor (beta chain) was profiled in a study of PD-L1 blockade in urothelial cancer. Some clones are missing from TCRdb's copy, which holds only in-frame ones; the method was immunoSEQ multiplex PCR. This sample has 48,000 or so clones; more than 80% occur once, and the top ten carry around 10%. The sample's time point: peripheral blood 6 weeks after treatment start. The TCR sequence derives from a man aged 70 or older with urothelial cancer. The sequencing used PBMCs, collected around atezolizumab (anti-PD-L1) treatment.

For the CDR3, the DNA is TGTGCCATCGGATTAGCGGGAGATGACACCGGGGAGCTGTTTTTT. As protein: CAIGLAGDDTGELFF. J is TRBJ2-2 and V is TRBV10-3, with 9 bases aligning to TRBD2. Germline-derived CDR1 and CDR2 are ENHRY and SYGVKD. Trimming cost V 8 bases and J 3 bases; bases outside gene matches: 7. The CDR3 covers 15 residues.